This passage covers 23 T cell receptor beta chains from one sample sequenced in a study of cytomegalovirus exposure and HLA in healthy donors. Some clones are missing from TCRdb's copy, which holds only in-frame ones; the method was immunoSEQ multiplex PCR. The table records some 290,000 clones, nearly 90% of them present only once. Sample: PBMCs. Receptors were obtained from a young man in good health and CMV-seronegative.

The chain has TRBV6-5 and TRBJ1-5, with TRBD1 matching over 10 bases. This CDR3 region has 15 residues. J was trimmed by 2 bases and V by 5 bases; bases with no gene match: 3. In germline, CDR1 is MNHEY, CDR2 SVGAGI. The CDR3 DNA reads as TGTGCCAGCAGTAAGACAGGGGGCGGCAATCAGCCCCAGCATTTT. Residues: CASSKTGGGNQPQHF.

The chain has TRBV4-1 and TRBJ2-7, with 8 nucleotides matching TRBD2. V shed 1 base and J 5 bases; nucleotides not matched to a gene: 10. This CDR3 region has 16 residues. Germline V gives CDR1 MGHRA, CDR2 YSYEKL. CDR3 in amino acids: CASSQGTKRGRHEQYF. CDR3 nucleotides: TGCGCCAGCAGCCAAGGGACTAAGCGGGGGCGACACGAGCAGTACTTC.

This clone was seen a handful of times. The chain employs TRBV4-2 and TRBJ2-2; a weak D match, TRBD1 (5 bases). This CDR3 is built from 16 residues. Germline CDR1 LGHNA, CDR2 YNFKEQ. Deletions cut 4 bases from V and 3 bases from J, with 15 bases between. In nucleotides, the CDR3 is TGTGCCAGCAGCCGAAACAGGTCCTACTACACCGGGGAGCTGTTTTTT. It specifies CASSRNRSYYTGELFF.

V and J are TRBV18 and TRBJ2-7; 7 bases line up with TRBD1. V lost 4 bases to trimming and J lost 5 bases; unmatched junction nucleotides: 14. Per germline, CDR1 KGHSH and CDR2 LQKENI. There are 16 residues in the CDR3. The CDR3 sequence is CASSLLRTGLPHEQYF. CDR3 bases: TGTGCCAGCTCACTTCTCCGGACAGGCCTCCCCCACGAGCAGTACTTC.

V usage is TRBV5-4 and J usage is TRBJ2-7, with 9 bases lining up with TRBD2. The germline V gene encodes CDR1 SGHNT and CDR2 YYREEE (reference sequence). The CDR3 runs 16 residues. With 3 bases clipped from V and 2 bases from J, the junction kept 9 bases outside the gene matches. CDR3 loop: CASSSKPRGGPYEQYF. Here the CDR3 DNA reads TGTGCCAGCAGCTCAAAACCGCGGGGGGGCCCCTACGAGCAGTACTTC.

The CDR3 protein is CASSPRGSSVEQYF. CDR3 bases: TGTGCCAGCAGCCCCCGGGGTAGTTCCGTCGAGCAGTACTTC. This chain connects TRBV7-6 to TRBJ2-7; D may be TRBD2 (5 bases). CDR1 is SGHVS, CDR2 FNYEAQ, per germline. V was trimmed by 5 bases and J by 6 bases, leaving 17 bases between them. The CDR3 runs 14 residues.

V is TRBV7-8 and J is TRBJ2-2; TRBD2 agrees at 12 bases. This CDR3 is built from 18 residues. With V trimmed by 4 bases and J by 0 bases, 6 bases remained unmatched. Germline loops: CDR1 SGHVS, CDR2 FQNEAQ. CDR3: CASSYRLAGVTNTGELFF. For the CDR3, the DNA is TGTGCCAGCAGCTACCGACTAGCGGGGGTAACGAACACCGGGGAGCTGTTTTTT.

This clone has a single count. The V call is TRBV5-1, the J call TRBJ2-7; TRBD1 might be the D (6 bases). The germline V gene encodes CDR1 SGHRS and CDR2 YFSETQ. The CDR3 runs to 13 residues. V shed 4 bases and J shed 3 bases, with 11 bases lying between them. In nucleotides, the CDR3 is TGCGCCAGCAGCGTGGACAGCTACTACGAGCAGTACTTC. It yields the protein CASSVDSYYEQYF.

The chain recombines TRBV5-6 with TRBJ1-6; D possibly corresponds to TRBD1 (5 bases). CDR1 and CDR2 (germline): SGHDT, YYEEEE. The CDR3 is 17 residues long. V was pared by 2 bases and J by 2 bases, with 14 bases between. The CDR3 DNA is TGTGCCAGCAGCTTTCGGCGGGGGGAGACCTATAATTCACCCCTCCACTTT. It is translated as CASSFRRGETYNSPLHF.

The gene calls are TRBV4-3 and TRBJ2-5; tentative D call: TRBD2 (6 bases). The V end lost 4 bases, the J end lost 4 bases, and 22 bases lay between the germline ends. Germline lookup yields CDR1 LGHNA and CDR2 YSLEER. The CDR3 sequence is 17 residues long. Written as DNA, the CDR3 is TGCGCCAGCAGCCCAGACTTGGGAACGGGGGTAGGAGAGACCCAGTACTTC. It codes for CASSPDLGTGVGETQYF.

CDR3 protein: CASSLGGSSYNSPLHF. Written as DNA, the CDR3 is TGTGCCAGCAGCTTAGGTGGGAGCTCCTATAATTCACCCCTCCACTTT. The chain links TRBV7-9 to TRBJ1-6; D remains unclear. Trimming stripped 1 base from V and 0 bases from J, with 7 bases between. The CDR3 length is 16 residues. Germline V gene data show CDR1 as SEHNR and CDR2 as FQNEAQ (reference sequence).

The chain has TRBV2 and TRBJ1-2; 12 bases align to TRBD1. The V gene end was trimmed by 6 bases and the J gene end by 4 bases; junction bases not matched to a gene: 6. Germline lookup yields CDR1 SNHLY and CDR2 FYNNEI. CDR3 length: 15 residues. Here the CDR3 reads CASSPGTGGSYGYTF. The CDR3 nucleotides read TGTGCCAGCAGCCCCGGGACAGGGGGCTCCTATGGCTACACCTTC.

The chain is built from TRBV11-2 and TRBJ1-2, with 9 nucleotides matching TRBD1. Germline values: CDR1 SGHAT, CDR2 FQNNGV. V trimming: 5 bases; J trimming: 8 bases; junction bases outside the gene matches: 12. The CDR3 has 15 amino acids. The CDR3 reads CASSPRTGALGGYTF. The CDR3 DNA follows: TGTGCCAGCAGCCCTCGGACAGGGGCATTAGGGGGCTACACCTTC. Variable domain in full (rest from reference TRBV11-2 and TRBJ1-2): EAGVAQSPRYKIIEKRQSVAFWCNPISGHATLYWYQQILGQGPKLLIQFQNNGVVDDSQLPKDRFSAERLKGVDSTLKIQPAKLEDSAVYLCASSPRTGALGGYTFGSGTRLTVV.

In this sample, this clone turned up once. The gene calls are TRBV12-5 and TRBJ2-3; possibly TRBD1 for D (6 bases). Per the germline V gene, CDR1 is LGHNT and CDR2 is FRNRAP. V was cut by 2 bases and J by 0 bases, with 12 bases left in between. The CDR3 has 16 amino acids. This CDR3 is CASGLIRTASTDTQYF. CDR3 DNA: TGTGCTAGTGGTTTGATCCGGACAGCAAGCACAGATACGCAGTATTTT.

The rearrangement joins TRBV19 to TRBJ1-5, with D possibly matching TRBD1 (6 bases). Germline CDR1 and CDR2: LNHDA and SQIVND (reference sequence). V was pared by 8 bases and J by 0 bases, with 11 bases between. The CDR3 is 14 residues long. Here the CDR3 reads CASGGFHSNQPQHF. In DNA, the CDR3 is TGTGCCAGTGGGGGCTTCCATAGCAATCAGCCCCAGCATTTT.

In regard to this clone: This specimen includes other DNA sequences encoding the same CDR3. The chain links TRBV7-9 to TRBJ1-2; 7 nucleotides line up with TRBD1. V lost 4 bases to trimming and J lost 4 bases; unmatched junction nucleotides: 6. In germline, CDR1 is SEHNR, CDR2 FQNEAQ (reference sequence). The CDR3 is 14 residues long. The CDR3 loop is CASSSQGFGYGYTF. CDR3 nucleotides: TGTGCCAGCAGCTCACAGGGGTTTGGCTATGGCTACACCTTC.

This CDR3 is CASSPRPAGKGYGYTF. DNA for the CDR3: TGTGCCAGCAGCCCCCGGCCCGCAGGGAAGGGCTATGGCTACACCTTC. The genes are TRBV7-9 and TRBJ1-2; a weak D match, TRBD1 (5 bases). Germline CDR1 and CDR2: SEHNR and FQNEAQ (reference sequence). V lost 5 bases and J 4 bases, leaving 20 bases between the germline ends. There are 16 residues in the CDR3.

The chain carries TRBV19 and TRBJ1-4; D remains ambiguous. Deletions cut 6 bases from V and 2 bases from J, with 19 bases between. Germline assignment: CDR1 LNHDA and CDR2 SQIVND (reference sequence). There are 17 residues in the CDR3. The CDR3 is CASRPRGVLLTNEKLFF. For the CDR3, the DNA is TGTGCCAGTAGACCACGAGGAGTTTTACTTACTAATGAAAAACTGTTTTTT.

A note on this clone: In the same sample, other DNA sequences code for this CDR3. The chain combines TRBV2 with TRBJ1-5; 7 nucleotides align to TRBD1. The CDR3 loop spans 15 amino acids. CDR1 and CDR2 from the germline V gene are SNHLY and FYNNEI. The J segment lost 1 base and the V segment lost 5 bases, leaving 5 bases of the junction unmatched. For the CDR3, the DNA is TGTGCCAGCAGTAGAACAGGGGACAGCAATCAGCCCCAGCATTTT. It translates to CASSRTGDSNQPQHF.

This chain joins TRBV4-2 and TRBJ1-5; 9 nucleotides line up with TRBD1. Germline V gene data show CDR1 as LGHNA and CDR2 as YNFKEQ. This CDR3 is 15 amino acids long. Losses at the gene ends were 4 bases for V and 9 bases for J; bases not matched to a gene: 10. CDR3 sequence reads: CASSLNRDRDGPQHF. DNA of the CDR3: TGTGCCAGCAGCCTTAACCGGGACAGGGACGGGCCCCAGCATTTT.

This chain connects TRBV2 to TRBJ1-2; 12 bases fit TRBD1. Germline assignment: CDR1 SNHLY and CDR2 FYNNEI. V was pared by 6 bases and J by 5 bases, with 10 bases of the junction left unmatched. There are 16 residues in the CDR3. The CDR3 region is CASRGMGQGAGYGYTF. As DNA, the CDR3 is TGTGCCAGCAGGGGCATGGGACAGGGGGCAGGGTATGGCTACACCTTC.

This clone occurred a few times. The chain is built from TRBV30 and TRBJ1-5, with D possibly matching TRBD1 (6 bases). Germline values: CDR1 GTSNPN, CDR2 SVGIG (reference sequence). V lost 3 bases to trimming and J lost 3 bases, with 9 bases between them. This CDR3 comprises 13 residues. CDR3 sequence (DNA): TGTGCCTGGAGGAGGGGGTACAATCAGCCCCAGCATTTT. It yields the protein CAWRRGYNQPQHF.

This clone was counted only a few times. V is TRBV6-4 and J is TRBJ2-7; 9 positions match TRBD1. The CDR3 spans 14 residues. V shed 6 bases, J shed 1 base, and the junction held 4 bases outside the gene matches. Germline V gives CDR1 MRHNA, CDR2 SNTAGT. The CDR3 region is CASSRTGESYEQYF. CDR3 in DNA: TGTGCCAGCAGCCGGACAGGGGAATCCTACGAGCAGTACTTC.